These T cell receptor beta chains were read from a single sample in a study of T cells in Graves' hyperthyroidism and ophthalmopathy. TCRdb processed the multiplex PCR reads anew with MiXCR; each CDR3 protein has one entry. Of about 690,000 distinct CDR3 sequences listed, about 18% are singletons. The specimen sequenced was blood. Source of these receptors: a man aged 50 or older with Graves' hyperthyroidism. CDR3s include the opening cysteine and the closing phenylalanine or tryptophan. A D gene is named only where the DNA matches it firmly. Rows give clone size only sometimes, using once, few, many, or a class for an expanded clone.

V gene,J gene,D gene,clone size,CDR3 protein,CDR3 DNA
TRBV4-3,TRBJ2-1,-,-,CASSQVQGRNEQFF,TGCGCCAGCAGCCAGGTACAGGGTCGCAATGAGCAGTTCTTC
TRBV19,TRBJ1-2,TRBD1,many,CASSLRDRLATGYTF,TGTGCCAGTAGTCTCAGGGACAGGTTGGCGACTGGCTACACCTTC
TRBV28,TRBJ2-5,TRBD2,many,CASTPAGLARYQETQYF,TGTGCCAGCACCCCAGCGGGACTAGCGAGGTACCAAGAGACCCAGTACTTC
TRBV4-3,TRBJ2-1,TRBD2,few,CASSQFAAGGVDEQFF,TGCGCCAGCAGCCAATTTGCCGCGGGAGGCGTGGATGAGCAGTTCTTC
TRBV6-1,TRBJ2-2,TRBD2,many,CASSPYPGLAGIFGGELFF,TGTGCCAGCAGTCCCTACCCCGGACTAGCGGGAATCTTCGGCGGGGAGCTGTTTTTT
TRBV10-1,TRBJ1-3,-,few,CASSEDPSGNTIYF,TGCGCCAGCAGTGAGGATCCCTCTGGAAACACCATATATTTT
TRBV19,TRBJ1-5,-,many,CASSIGSTNQPQHF,TGTGCCAGTAGTATCGGATCGACGAATCAGCCCCAGCATTTT
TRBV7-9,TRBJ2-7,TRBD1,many,CASSPRDREEQYF,TGTGCCAGCAGCCCCCGGGACAGGGAAGAGCAGTACTTC
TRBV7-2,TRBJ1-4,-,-,CASSLLGNRDEKLFF,TGTGCCAGCAGCCTCTTGGGGAACCGGGATGAAAAACTGTTTTTT
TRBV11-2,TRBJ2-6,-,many,CASSPNRAGANVLTF,TGTGCCAGCAGCCCAAACAGGGCTGGGGCCAACGTCCTGACTTTC
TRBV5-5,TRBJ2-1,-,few,CASSPTVEGLTTEQFF,TGTGCCAGCAGCCCGACCGTCGAGGGTTTAACAACTGAGCAGTTCTTC
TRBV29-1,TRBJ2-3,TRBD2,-,CSVHGTSGRTDTQYF,TGCAGCGTTCATGGGACTAGCGGGCGCACAGATACGCAGTATTTT
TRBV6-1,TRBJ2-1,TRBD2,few,CASRSPGLAGYNEQFF,TGTGCCAGCAGATCCCCGGGACTAGCGGGATACAATGAGCAGTTCTTC
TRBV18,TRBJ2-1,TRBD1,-,CASSPPGTVSVNEQFF,TGTGCCAGCTCACCACCGGGGACAGTGTCGGTCAATGAGCAGTTCTTC
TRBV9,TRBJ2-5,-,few,CASSVGGEVLQETQYF,TGTGCCAGCAGCGTAGGAGGGGAAGTGCTTCAAGAGACCCAGTACTTC
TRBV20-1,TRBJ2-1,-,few,CSAREIDRGSSYNEQFF,TGCAGTGCTAGAGAAATAGATAGGGGGAGTTCCTACAATGAGCAGTTCTTC
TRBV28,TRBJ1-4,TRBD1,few,CASSPPRDRTNEKLFF,TGTGCCAGCAGTCCCCCGCGGGACAGAACTAATGAAAAACTGTTTTTT